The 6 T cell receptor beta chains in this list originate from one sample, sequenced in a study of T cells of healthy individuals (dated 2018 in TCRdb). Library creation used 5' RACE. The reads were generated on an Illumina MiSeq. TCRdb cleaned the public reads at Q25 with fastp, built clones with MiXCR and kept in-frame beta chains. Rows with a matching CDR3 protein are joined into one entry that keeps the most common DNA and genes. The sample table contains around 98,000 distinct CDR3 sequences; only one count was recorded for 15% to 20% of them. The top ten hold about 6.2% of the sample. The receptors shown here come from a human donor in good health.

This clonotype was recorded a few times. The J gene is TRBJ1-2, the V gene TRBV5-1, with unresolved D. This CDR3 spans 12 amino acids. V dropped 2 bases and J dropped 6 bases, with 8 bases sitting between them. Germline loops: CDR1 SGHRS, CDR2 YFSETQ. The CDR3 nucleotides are TGCGCCAGCAGCTTCGGGGTGGATGGCTACACCTTC. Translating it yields CASSFGVDGYTF.

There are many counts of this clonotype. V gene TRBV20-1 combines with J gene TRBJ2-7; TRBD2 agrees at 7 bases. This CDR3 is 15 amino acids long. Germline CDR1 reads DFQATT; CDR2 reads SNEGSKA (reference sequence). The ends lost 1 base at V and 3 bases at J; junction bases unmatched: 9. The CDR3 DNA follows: TGCAGTGCTAGAGTCCCAGCGGGACGGAACTACGAGCAGTACTTC. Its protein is CSARVPAGRNYEQYF.

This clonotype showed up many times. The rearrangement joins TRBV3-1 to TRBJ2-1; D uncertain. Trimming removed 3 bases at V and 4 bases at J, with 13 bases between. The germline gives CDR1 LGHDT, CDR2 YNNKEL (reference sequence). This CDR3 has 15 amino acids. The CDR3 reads CASSQGTTNYNEQFF. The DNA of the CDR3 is TGTGCCAGCAGCCAGGGTACTACCAATTACAATGAGCAGTTCTTC.

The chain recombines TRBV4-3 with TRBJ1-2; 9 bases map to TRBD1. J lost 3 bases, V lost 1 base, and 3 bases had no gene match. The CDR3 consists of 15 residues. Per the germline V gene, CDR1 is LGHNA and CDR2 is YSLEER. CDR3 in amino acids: CASSQAQGAYYGYTF. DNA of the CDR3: TGCGCCAGCAGCCAAGCACAGGGGGCCTACTATGGCTACACCTTC.

DNA of the CDR3: TGTGCCAGCAGCCTTTTTTTTGGCCCCTACGAGCAGTACTTC. It translates to CASSLFFGPYEQYF. V and J are TRBV12-3 or TRBV12-4 and TRBJ2-7; D gene unclear. The CDR3 runs 14 residues. V was cut by 6 bases and J by 2 bases, with 14 bases left in between.

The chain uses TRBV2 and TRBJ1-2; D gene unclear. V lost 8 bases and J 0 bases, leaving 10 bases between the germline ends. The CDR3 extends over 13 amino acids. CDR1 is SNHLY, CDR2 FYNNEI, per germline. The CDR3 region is CASQGVTNYGYTF. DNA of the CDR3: TGTGCCAGCCAAGGCGTTACTAACTATGGCTACACCTTC.